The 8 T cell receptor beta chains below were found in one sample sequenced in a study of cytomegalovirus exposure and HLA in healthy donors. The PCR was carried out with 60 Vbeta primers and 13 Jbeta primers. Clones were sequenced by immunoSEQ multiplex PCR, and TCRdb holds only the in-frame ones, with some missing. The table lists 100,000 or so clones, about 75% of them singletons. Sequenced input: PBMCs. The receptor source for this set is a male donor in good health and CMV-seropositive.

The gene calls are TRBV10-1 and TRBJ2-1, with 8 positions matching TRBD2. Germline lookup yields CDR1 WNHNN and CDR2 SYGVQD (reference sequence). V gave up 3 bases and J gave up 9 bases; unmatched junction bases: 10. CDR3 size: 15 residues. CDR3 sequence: CASSDPAGGAREQFF. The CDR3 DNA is TGCGCCAGCAGTGATCCGGCGGGGGGCGCCCGTGAGCAGTTCTTC.

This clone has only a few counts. The CDR3 protein is CASMVGVNTGELFF. The DNA for the CDR3 is TGTGCCAGCATGGTAGGGGTCAACACCGGGGAGCTGTTTTTT. This rearrangement joins TRBV2 to TRBJ2-2; tentatively, D is TRBD1 (5 bases). Looked up from germline, CDR1 is SNHLY and CDR2 is FYNNEI. V was clipped by 7 bases and J by 2 bases, with 11 bases between them. The CDR3 is made up of 14 amino acids.

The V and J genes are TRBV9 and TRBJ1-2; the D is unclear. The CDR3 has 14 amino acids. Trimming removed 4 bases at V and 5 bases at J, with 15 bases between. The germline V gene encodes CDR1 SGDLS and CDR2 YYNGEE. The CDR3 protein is CASSPGGNSYGYTF. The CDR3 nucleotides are TGTGCCAGCAGCCCCGGCGGGAACTCTTATGGCTACACCTTC.

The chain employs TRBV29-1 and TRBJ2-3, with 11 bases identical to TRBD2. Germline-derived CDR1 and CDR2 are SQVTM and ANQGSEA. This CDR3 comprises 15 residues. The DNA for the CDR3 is TGCAGTGTGGGGGCTAGCGGGGGGAGCACAGATACGCAGTATTTT. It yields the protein CSVGASGGSTDTQYF.

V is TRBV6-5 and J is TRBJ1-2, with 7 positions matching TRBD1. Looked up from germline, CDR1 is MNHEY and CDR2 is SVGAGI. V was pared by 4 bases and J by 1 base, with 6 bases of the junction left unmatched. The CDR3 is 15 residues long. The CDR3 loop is CASSFRTGGNYGYTF. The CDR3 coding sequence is TGTGCCAGCAGTTTTCGGACAGGCGGTAACTATGGCTACACCTTC.

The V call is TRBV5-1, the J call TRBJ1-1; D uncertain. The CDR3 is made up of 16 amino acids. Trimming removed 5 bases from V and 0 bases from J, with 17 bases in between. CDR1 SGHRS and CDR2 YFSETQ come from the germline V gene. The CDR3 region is CASRVDEGVVNTEAFF. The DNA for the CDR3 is TGCGCCAGCAGGGTCGATGAGGGAGTGGTGAACACTGAAGCTTTCTTT. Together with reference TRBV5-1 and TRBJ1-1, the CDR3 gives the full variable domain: KAGVTQTPRYLIKTRGQQVTLSCSPISGHRSVSWYQQTPGQGLQFLFEYFSETQRNKGNFPGRFSGRQFSNSRSEMNVSTLELGDSALYLCASRVDEGVVNTEAFFGQGTRLTVV.

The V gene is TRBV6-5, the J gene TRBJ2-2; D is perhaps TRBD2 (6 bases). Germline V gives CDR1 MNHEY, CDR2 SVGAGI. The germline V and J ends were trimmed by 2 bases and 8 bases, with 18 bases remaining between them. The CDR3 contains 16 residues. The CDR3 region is CASSYRGMGGGGELFF. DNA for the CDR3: TGTGCCAGCAGTTACCGGGGGATGGGGGGTGGAGGGGAGCTGTTTTTT.

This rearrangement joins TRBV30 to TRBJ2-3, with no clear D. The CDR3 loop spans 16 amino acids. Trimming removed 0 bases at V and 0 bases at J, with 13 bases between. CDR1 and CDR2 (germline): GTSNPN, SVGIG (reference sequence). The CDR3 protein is CAWSVPTGPSTDTQYF. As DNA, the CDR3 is TGTGCCTGGAGTGTCCCGACTGGCCCTAGCACAGATACGCAGTATTTT.